The T cell receptor beta chain described here comes from a study of vaccination and CD4 T cells after COVID-19. Treatment: approximately 9-day PBMC culture with coronavirus spike peptide pools or control peptides (ViraFEST assay). The CDR3 is 16 amino acids. The V gene's germline CDR1 is LNHDA and CDR2 SQIVND (reference sequence). Germline trimming cut 2 bases from V and 0 bases from J; bases unmatched to any gene: 5. To note about this clonotype: As yet, its antigen is unknown.

Sequence data for DNA of cultured CD4+ T cells were generated by the Oncomine TCR Beta short-read assay. One entry per CDR3 protein results from TCRdb running MiXCR on the PCR reads. This table holds 15,000 or so distinct CDR3 sequences, almost 50% found once. The receptor's source is a human donor with COVID-19. Sequencing was performed on cultured CD4+ T cells from blood, taken after SARS-CoV-2 vaccination. This chain connects TRBV19 to TRBJ2-3, with TRBD2 matching 7 bases. CDR3 in amino acids: CASSILRGKSTDTQYF. CDR3 DNA: TGTGCCAGTAGTATACTGCGGGGGAAAAGCACAGATACGCAGTATTTT.